This is a list of T cell receptor beta chains from one sample in a study of T cells after yellow fever vaccination. One entry per CDR3 protein results from TCRdb running MiXCR on the 5' RACE reads. This table holds hundreds of thousands of distinct CDR3 sequences, roughly 4% found once. The sequenced sample was PBMCs, obtained on the day of the yellow fever booster vaccination. The source of these receptors is a man younger than 35 who received the YFV17D yellow fever vaccine. CDR3s include the opening cysteine and the closing phenylalanine or tryptophan. A D gene is named only where the DNA matches it firmly. Expanded clones get a size class; other rows say once, few or many, or leave the size out.

j_call v_call d_call clone_size cdr3_aa cdr3_nt
TRBJ2-5 TRBV4-1 TRBD2 few CASSPGGGGAPGETQYF TGCGCCAGCAGCCCCGGGGGGGGCGGCGCCCCTGGTGAGACCCAGTACTTC
TRBJ2-3 TRBV11-3 TRBD2 few CASSTWTSGGAGTDTQYF TGTGCCAGCAGCACATGGACTAGCGGGGGGGCCGGCACAGATACGCAGTATTTT
TRBJ2-3 TRBV5-1 TRBD1 . CASSWTGQFTDTQYF TGCGCCAGCAGCTGGACAGGGCAGTTCACAGATACGCAGTATTTT
TRBJ2-4 TRBV15 . . CATSRDPGTHNIQYF TGTGCCACCAGCAGAGACCCCGGGACTCACAACATTCAGTACTTC
TRBJ2-5 TRBV3-1 . . CASSPPVEGMIWETQYF TGTGCCAGCAGCCCCCCCGTGGAGGGAATGATTTGGGAGACCCAGTACTTC
TRBJ2-4 TRBV12-3/TRBV12-4 . many CASSFQGDIQYF TGTGCCAGCAGTTTCCAGGGTGACATTCAGTACTTC
TRBJ1-2 TRBV7-2 . . CASTQVHSNYGYTF TGTGCCAGCACCCAGGTCCACTCTAACTATGGCTACACCTTC
TRBJ1-1 TRBV5-1 . many CASSLAGAGGLNTEAFF TGCGCCAGCAGCTTGGCCGGAGCCGGCGGATTAAACACTGAAGCTTTCTTT
TRBJ2-7 TRBV15 . many CATSTDRYEQYF TGTGCCACCAGCACTGACCGCTACGAGCAGTACTTC
TRBJ2-5 TRBV20-1 . many CSARQYQETQYF TGCAGTGCTAGACAGTACCAAGAGACCCAGTACTTC
TRBJ2-2 TRBV14 . many CASSQVQAGINGELFF TGTGCCAGCAGCCAAGTCCAAGCGGGTATTAACGGGGAGCTGTTTTTT
TRBJ2-7 TRBV20-1 TRBD1 many CSAYRRGPLGEQYF TGCAGTGCTTATCGCAGGGGGCCCCTGGGCGAGCAGTACTTC
TRBJ1-1 TRBV6-1 . . CASSVGRGRNTEAFF TGTGCCAGCAGTGTCGGCCGGGGGCGGAACACTGAAGCTTTCTTT
TRBJ2-6 TRBV19 TRBD1 many CASSMTGGAGANVLTF TGTGCCAGTAGTATGACAGGGGGCGCTGGGGCCAACGTCCTGACTTTC
TRBJ2-1 TRBV3-1 . many CASSQFREGGQFF TGTGCCAGCAGCCAATTCCGTGAGGGGGGGCAGTTCTTC
TRBJ2-1 TRBV7-2 TRBD2 . CASSLVAAGGLNEQFF TGTGCCAGCAGCTTAGTCGCGGCGGGGGGTCTCAATGAGCAGTTCTTC
TRBJ1-1 TRBV12-3/TRBV12-4 . many CASRGNQTNTEAFF TGTGCCAGCAGGGGGAACCAGACGAACACTGAAGCTTTCTTT
TRBJ2-3 TRBV10-3 TRBD2 many CAIGFTSGAPDTQYF TGTGCCATCGGGTTCACTAGCGGGGCACCAGATACGCAGTATTTT
TRBJ1-2 TRBV3-1 . few CASSERQANGYTF TGTGCCAGCAGCGAGAGACAGGCTAATGGCTACACCTTC
TRBJ1-3 TRBV14 . few CASSWGAGNTIYF TGTGCCAGCAGTTGGGGAGCCGGAAACACCATATATTTT
TRBJ2-5 TRBV5-4 TRBD2 . CASSLLAVQETQYF TGTGCCAGCAGCTTGCTAGCGGTTCAAGAGACCCAGTACTTC
TRBJ2-3 TRBV29-1 . . CSVWGGHTDTQYF TGCAGCGTGTGGGGCGGTCACACAGATACGCAGTATTTT
TRBJ2-3 TRBV5-1 . few CASSLGRASTDTQYF TGCGCCAGCAGCTTGGGGCGGGCCAGCACAGATACGCAGTATTTT